Listed below are T cell receptor beta chains from one sample, sequenced in a study of T cell responses to AZD1222 COVID-19 vaccine. Profiling relied on immunoSEQ multiplex PCR, and the TCRdb table lists in-frame clones only, not all of them. This sample has approximately 100,000 clones, with 90% found just once. The sequenced sample was peripheral blood, obtained on day 0 of AZD1222 vaccination. Receptor source: an adult in good health. Both conserved end residues are part of each CDR3. The order of the fields is clone size, J gene, D gene, V gene, CDR3 DNA, CDR3 protein. A D gene is named only where the DNA matches it firmly. Clone size is shown for a subset of rows, as once, few, many or a class of expanded clone.

>-|TRBJ1-2|-|TRBV6-2/TRBV6-3
TGTGCCAGCAGTTACCGGGGACGAGATGGCTACACCTTC
CASSYRGRDGYTF
>few|TRBJ1-4|-|TRBV19
TGTGCCAGTAGTATAGCTCATTCTTCACAGGGAAGGGATGAAAAACTGTTTTTT
CASSIAHSSQGRDEKLFF
>once|TRBJ2-2|-|TRBV5-1
TGCGCCAGCAGCGTGCGGGGGCCGGACACCGGGGAGCTGTTTTTT
CASSVRGPDTGELFF
>-|TRBJ1-2|TRBD1|TRBV7-9
TGTGCCAGCAGCCTCGGGACAGGCTATGGCTACACCTTC
CASSLGTGYGYTF
>-|TRBJ1-1|-|TRBV28
TGTGCCAGCACTACTCTAGGGGGGGAAGAAGCTTTCTTT
CASTTLGGEEAFF
>-|TRBJ1-1|-|TRBV1
TGCACCAGCAAAGGGCAGGGGGGCCTGAACACTGAAGCTTTCTTT
CTSKGQGGLNTEAFF
>-|TRBJ2-7|-|TRBV6-2/TRBV6-3
TGTGCCAGCAGTTTGAACTCTCCTTCCTCCTACGAGCAGTACTTC
CASSLNSPSSYEQYF
>once|TRBJ2-3|TRBD2|TRBV19
TGTGCCAGTAGCCTTGGGACTAGCGGGAACACAGATACGCAGTATTTT
CASSLGTSGNTDTQYF
>-|TRBJ2-7|TRBD1|TRBV9
TGTGCCAGCAGCGCCGGGACAGGGGGATACGAGCAGTACTTC
CASSAGTGGYEQYF
>-|TRBJ2-3|-|TRBV11-2
TGTGCCAGCAGCTTGTCCCCCGGGGCTTCCGATACGCAGTATTTT
CASSLSPGASDTQYF
>-|TRBJ1-3|-|TRBV6-1
TGTGCCAGCAGTGACCGGGTTTTCTCTGGAAACACCATATATTTT
CASSDRVFSGNTIYF
>-|TRBJ2-2|-|TRBV24-1
TGTGCCACCACCGGACAGAACACCGGGGAGCTGTTTTTT
CATTGQNTGELFF
>-|TRBJ1-5|-|TRBV2
TGTGCCAGCAGTGAGATGGGTCAGGGCAATCAGCCCCAGCATTTT
CASSEMGQGNQPQHF
>-|TRBJ1-1|-|TRBV11-2
TGTGCCAGCAGCTCCCAGAGGTGGGACCGTGAAGCTTTCTTT
CASSSQRWDREAFF
>once|TRBJ1-5|-|TRBV7-8
TGTGCCAGCAGCTTAGGGGACGGATATAGCAATCAGCCCCAGCATTTT
CASSLGDGYSNQPQHF
>-|TRBJ2-2|TRBD1|TRBV7-3
TGTGCCAGCAGCGACCCCAGGGGGCGGGACACCGGGGAGCTGTTTTTT
CASSDPRGRDTGELFF
>once|TRBJ2-1|TRBD2|TRBV27
TGTGCCAGCACAATCCCGGGACTAGCGGGACAGGTCGTCTCCTACAATGAGCAGTTCTTC
CASTIPGLAGQVVSYNEQFF
>-|TRBJ2-2|-|TRBV10-2
TGCGCCAGCAGTGAAGTCGGGGAGCTGTTTTTT
CASSEVGELFF
>-|TRBJ1-5|TRBD1|TRBV18
TGTGCCAGCTCACGGGACAGGGCGGGCAATCAGCCCCAGCATTTT
CASSRDRAGNQPQHF
>-|TRBJ2-2|-|TRBV5-1
TGCGCCAGCAGCTCGAACACCGGGGAGCTGTTTTTT
CASSSNTGELFF
>-|TRBJ2-7|TRBD1|TRBV7-2
TGTGCCAGCAGGCCTACAGGGGTCCACGAGCAGTACTTC
CASRPTGVHEQYF
>-|TRBJ1-1|-|TRBV18
TGTGCCAGCTCACAACAAGCACGAATCGAAGCTTTCTTT
CASSQQARIEAFF